This T cell receptor beta chain came from a study of control samples from healthy donors and cancer patients. This CDR3 spans 15 amino acids. Germline CDR1 is GTSNPN and CDR2 is SVGIG (reference sequence). With 2 bases clipped from V and 5 bases from J, the junction kept 10 bases outside the gene matches. Generated by immunoSEQ multiplex PCR, the TCRdb table keeps only in-frame clones and is missing some. The data show fewer than 200,000 clones, around nine tenths seen once. Sample: blood. V is TRBV30 and J is TRBJ1-2; TRBD1 matches at 8 bases. The origin of this receptor is a man younger than 40 in good health. CDR3 region: CAWSRPRQGIYGYTF. The DNA of the CDR3 is TGTGCCTGGAGTCGACCGCGACAGGGGATTTATGGCTACACCTTC.